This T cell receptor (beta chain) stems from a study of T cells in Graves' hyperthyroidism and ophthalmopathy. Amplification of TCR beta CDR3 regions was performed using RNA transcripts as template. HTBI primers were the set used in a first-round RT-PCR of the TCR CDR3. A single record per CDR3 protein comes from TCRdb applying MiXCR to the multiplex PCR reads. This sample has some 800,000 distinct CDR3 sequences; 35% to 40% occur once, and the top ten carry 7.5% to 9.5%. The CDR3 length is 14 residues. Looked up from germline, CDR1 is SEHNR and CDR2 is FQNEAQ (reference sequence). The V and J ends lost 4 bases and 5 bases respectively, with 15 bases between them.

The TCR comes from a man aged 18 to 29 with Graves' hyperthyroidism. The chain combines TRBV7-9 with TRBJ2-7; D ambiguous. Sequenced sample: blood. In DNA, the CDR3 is TGTGCCAGCAGCTCCCCAAGTCGAGGTCACGAGCAGTACTTC. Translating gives CASSSPSRGHEQYF.